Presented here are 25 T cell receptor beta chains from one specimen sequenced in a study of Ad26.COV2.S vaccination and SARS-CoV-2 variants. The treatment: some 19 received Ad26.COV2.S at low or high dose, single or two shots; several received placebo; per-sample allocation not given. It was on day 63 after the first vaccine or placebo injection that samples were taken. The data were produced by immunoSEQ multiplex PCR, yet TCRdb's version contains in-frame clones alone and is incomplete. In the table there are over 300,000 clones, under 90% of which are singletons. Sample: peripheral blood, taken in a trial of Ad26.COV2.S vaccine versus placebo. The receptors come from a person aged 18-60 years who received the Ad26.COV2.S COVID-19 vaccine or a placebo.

The chain's CDR3 is CASSFPPNTEAFF. The CDR3 region has the DNA TGCGCCAGCAGCTTTCCCCCGAACACTGAAGCTTTCTTT. V gene TRBV5-1 combines with J gene TRBJ1-1; D remains ambiguous. CDR3 length: 13 residues. CDR1 and CDR2 (germline): SGHRS, YFSETQ. V was cut by 2 bases and J by 1 base, with 6 bases left in between.

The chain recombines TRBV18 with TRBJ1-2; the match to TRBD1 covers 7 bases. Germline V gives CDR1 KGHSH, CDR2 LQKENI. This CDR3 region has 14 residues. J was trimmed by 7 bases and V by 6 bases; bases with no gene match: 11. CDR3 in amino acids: CASSSVRDSSGYTF. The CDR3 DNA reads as TGTGCCAGCTCGAGCGTCCGGGACAGCTCTGGCTACACCTTC.

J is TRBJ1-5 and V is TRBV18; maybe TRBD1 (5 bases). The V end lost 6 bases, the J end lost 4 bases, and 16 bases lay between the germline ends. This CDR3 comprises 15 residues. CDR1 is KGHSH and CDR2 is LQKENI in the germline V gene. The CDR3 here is CASSLPGPTNQPQHF. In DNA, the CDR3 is TGTGCCAGCTCGCTTCCGGGACCTACGAATCAGCCCCAGCATTTT.

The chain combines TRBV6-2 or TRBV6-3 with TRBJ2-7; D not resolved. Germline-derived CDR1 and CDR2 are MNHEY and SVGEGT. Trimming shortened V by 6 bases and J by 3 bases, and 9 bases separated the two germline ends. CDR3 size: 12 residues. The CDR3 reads CASSDIFYEQYF. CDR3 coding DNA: TGTGCCAGCAGCGACATATTCTACGAGCAGTACTTC.

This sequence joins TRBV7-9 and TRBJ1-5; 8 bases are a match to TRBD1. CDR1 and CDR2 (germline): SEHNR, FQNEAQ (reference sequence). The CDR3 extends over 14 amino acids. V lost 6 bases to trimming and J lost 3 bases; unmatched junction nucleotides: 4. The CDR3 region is CASRAQGANQPQHF. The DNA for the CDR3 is TGTGCCAGCAGGGCCCAGGGGGCCAATCAGCCCCAGCATTTT.

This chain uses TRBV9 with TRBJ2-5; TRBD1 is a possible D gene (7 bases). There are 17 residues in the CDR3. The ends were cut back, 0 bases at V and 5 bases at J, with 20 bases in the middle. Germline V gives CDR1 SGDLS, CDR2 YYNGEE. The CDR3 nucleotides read TGTGCCAGCAGCGTAGGGGCCTCTCAGGGGGGAAGTGAGACCCAGTACTTC. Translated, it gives CASSVGASQGGSETQYF.

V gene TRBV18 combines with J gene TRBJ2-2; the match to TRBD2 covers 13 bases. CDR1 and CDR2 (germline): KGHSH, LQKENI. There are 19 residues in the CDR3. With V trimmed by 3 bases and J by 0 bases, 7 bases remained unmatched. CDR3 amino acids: CASSPRTSGGPANTGELFF. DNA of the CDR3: TGTGCCAGCTCACCCCGGACTAGCGGGGGTCCCGCGAACACCGGGGAGCTGTTTTTT.

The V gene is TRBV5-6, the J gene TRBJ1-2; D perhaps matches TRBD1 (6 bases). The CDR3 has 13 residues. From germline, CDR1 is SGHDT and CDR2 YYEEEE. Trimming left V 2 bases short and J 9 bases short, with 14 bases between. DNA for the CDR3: TGTGCCAGCAGCTTTCCCCCAGGGGTGAGCTACACCTTC. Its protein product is CASSFPPGVSYTF.

The CDR3 region is CASSKQGFTEAFF. CDR3 DNA sequence: TGTGCCAGCAGTAAACAGGGGTTCACTGAAGCTTTCTTT. The chain has TRBV2 and TRBJ1-1; 7 nucleotides line up with TRBD1. CDR3 length equals 13 residues. Trimming cost V 5 bases and J 4 bases; bases outside gene matches: 4. From germline, CDR1 is SNHLY and CDR2 FYNNEI.

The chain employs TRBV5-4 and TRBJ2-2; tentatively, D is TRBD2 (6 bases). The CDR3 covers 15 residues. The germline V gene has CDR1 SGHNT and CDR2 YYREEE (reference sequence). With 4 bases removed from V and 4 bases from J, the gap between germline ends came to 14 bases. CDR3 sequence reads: CASSRSGAFTGELFF. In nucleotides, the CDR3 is TGTGCCAGCAGCCGTAGCGGAGCGTTCACCGGGGAGCTGTTTTTT.

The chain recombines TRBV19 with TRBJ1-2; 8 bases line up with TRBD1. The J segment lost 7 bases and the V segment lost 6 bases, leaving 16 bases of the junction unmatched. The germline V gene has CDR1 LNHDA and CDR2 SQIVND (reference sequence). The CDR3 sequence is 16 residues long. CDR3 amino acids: CASRALGTGLRGGYTF. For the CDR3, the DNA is TGTGCCAGTAGAGCCCTTGGGACAGGCCTCCGGGGTGGCTACACCTTC.

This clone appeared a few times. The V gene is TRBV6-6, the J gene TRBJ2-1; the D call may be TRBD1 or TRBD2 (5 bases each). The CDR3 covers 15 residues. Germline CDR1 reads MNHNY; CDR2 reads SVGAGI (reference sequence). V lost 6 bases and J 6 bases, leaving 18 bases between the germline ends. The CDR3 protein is CASSDLGRRSNEQFF. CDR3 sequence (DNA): TGTGCCAGCAGCGATTTGGGACGTAGAAGCAATGAGCAGTTCTTC.

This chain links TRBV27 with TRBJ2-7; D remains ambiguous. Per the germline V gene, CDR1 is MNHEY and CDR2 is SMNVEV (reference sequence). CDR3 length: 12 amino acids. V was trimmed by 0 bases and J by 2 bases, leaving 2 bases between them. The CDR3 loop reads CASSLSTYEQYF. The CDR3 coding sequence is TGTGCCAGCAGTTTATCCACCTACGAGCAGTACTTC.

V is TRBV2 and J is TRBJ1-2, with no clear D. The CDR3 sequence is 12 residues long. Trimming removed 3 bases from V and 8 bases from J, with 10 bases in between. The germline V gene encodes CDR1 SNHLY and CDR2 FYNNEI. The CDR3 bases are TGTGCCAGCAGTGATCGTGGTACGGGCTACACCTTC. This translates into CASSDRGTGYTF.

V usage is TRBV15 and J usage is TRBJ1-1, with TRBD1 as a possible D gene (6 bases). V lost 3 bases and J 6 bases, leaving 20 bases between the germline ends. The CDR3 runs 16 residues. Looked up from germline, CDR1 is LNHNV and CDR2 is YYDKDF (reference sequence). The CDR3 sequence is CATSRFPGAQNSEAFF. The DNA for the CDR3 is TGTGCCACCAGCAGGTTTCCAGGGGCCCAAAACTCTGAAGCTTTCTTT.

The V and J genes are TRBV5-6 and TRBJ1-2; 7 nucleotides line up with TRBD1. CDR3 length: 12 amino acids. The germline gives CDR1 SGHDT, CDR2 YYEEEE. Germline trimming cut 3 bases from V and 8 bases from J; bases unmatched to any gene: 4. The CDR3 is CASSSGQPGYTF. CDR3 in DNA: TGTGCCAGCAGCTCGGGACAGCCAGGCTACACCTTC.

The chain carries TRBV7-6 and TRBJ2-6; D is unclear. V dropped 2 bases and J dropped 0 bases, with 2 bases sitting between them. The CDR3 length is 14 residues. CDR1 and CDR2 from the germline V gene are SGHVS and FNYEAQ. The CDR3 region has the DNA TGTGCCAGCAGCTTACCCTCTGGGGCCAACGTCCTGACTTTC. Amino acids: CASSLPSGANVLTF.

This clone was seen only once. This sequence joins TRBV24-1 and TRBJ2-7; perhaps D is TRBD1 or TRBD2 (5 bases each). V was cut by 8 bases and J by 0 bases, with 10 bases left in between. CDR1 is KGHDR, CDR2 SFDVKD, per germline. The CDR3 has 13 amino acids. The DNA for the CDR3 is TGTGCCACCAAAGGGGACGCCTCCTACGAGCAGTACTTC. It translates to CATKGDASYEQYF.

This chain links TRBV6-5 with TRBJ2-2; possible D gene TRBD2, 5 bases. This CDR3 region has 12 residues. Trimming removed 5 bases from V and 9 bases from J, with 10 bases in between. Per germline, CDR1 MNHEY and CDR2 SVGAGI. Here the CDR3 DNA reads TGTGCCAGCAGTCCAGAGGGATGGGAGCTGTTTTTT. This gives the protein CASSPEGWELFF.

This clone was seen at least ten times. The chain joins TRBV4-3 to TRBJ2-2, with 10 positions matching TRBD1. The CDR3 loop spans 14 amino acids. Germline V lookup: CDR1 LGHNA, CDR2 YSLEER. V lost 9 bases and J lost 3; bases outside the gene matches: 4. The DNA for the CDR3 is TGCGCCAGTAGGGACAGGGGCGACACCGGGGAGCTGTTTTTT. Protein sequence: CASRDRGDTGELFF.

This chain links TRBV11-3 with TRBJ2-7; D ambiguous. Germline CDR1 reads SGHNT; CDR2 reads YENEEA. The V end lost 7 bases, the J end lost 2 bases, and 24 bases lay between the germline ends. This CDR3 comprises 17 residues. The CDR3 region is CASTNDPDLWPTYEQYF. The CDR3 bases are TGTGCCAGCACCAACGATCCCGACTTGTGGCCGACCTACGAGCAGTACTTC.

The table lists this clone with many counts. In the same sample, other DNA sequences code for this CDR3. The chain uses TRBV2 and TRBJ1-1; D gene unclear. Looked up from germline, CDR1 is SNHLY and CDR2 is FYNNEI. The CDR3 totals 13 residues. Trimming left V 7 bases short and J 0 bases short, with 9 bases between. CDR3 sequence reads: CASKGEVNTEAFF. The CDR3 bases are TGTGCCAGCAAGGGCGAGGTGAACACTGAAGCTTTCTTT.

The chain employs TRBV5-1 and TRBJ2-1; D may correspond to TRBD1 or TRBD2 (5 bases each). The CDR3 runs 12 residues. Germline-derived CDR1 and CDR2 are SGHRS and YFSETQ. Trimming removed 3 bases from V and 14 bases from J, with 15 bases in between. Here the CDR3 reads CASSYVGEFEFF. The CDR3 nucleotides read TGCGCCAGCAGCTACGTAGGGGAGTTTGAGTTCTTC.

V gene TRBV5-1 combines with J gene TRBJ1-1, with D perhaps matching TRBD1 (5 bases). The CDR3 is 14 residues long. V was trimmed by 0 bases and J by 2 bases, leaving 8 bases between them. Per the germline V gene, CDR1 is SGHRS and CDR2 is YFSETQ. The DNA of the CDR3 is TGCGCCAGCAGCTTGGGGGGGATTAACACTGAAGCTTTCTTT. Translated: CASSLGGINTEAFF. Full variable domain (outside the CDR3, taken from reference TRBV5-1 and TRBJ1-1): KAGVTQTPRYLIKTRGQQVTLSCSPISGHRSVSWYQQTPGQGLQFLFEYFSETQRNKGNFPGRFSGRQFSNSRSEMNVSTLELGDSALYLCASSLGGINTEAFFGQGTRLTVV.

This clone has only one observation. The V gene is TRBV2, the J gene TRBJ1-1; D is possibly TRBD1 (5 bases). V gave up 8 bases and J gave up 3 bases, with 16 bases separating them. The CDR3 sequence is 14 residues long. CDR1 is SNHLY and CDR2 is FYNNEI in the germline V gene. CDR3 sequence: CASRIRGRDTEAFF. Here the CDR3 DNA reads TGTGCCAGCCGCATTCGGGGGAGGGACACTGAAGCTTTCTTT.